These 20 T cell receptor beta chains came from one sample sequenced in a study of T cells in Graves' hyperthyroidism and ophthalmopathy. Regions amplified from RNA transcripts were the TCR beta CDR3 regions. The HTBI primer set drove a first-round RT-PCR of the TCR CDR3. Each CDR3 protein gets one entry after TCRdb re-called the multiplex PCR reads with MiXCR. The sample consists of 650,000 to 750,000 distinct CDR3 sequences, around 13% of them appearing once. Sequences were obtained from blood. The receptors stem from a woman younger than 30 with Graves' hyperthyroidism.

This clonotype has a count of ten or more. The genes are TRBV30 and TRBJ1-4; 8 bases agree with TRBD1. V gave up 2 bases and J gave up 6 bases; unmatched junction bases: 8. Germline-derived CDR1 and CDR2 are GTSNPN and SVGIG (reference sequence). The CDR3 consists of 15 residues. The CDR3 nucleotides are TGTGCCTGGAGTCCCGTCAGGGGGCCTTATGAAAAACTGTTTTTT. Translation gives CAWSPVRGPYEKLFF.

This clonotype was counted many times. This sequence joins TRBV28 and TRBJ2-5, with 10 bases that match TRBD2. Germline V gene data show CDR1 as MDHEN and CDR2 as SYDVKM. The CDR3 has 16 residues. V lost 3 bases, J lost 5 bases, and 9 bases stayed unmatched. Here the CDR3 DNA reads TGTGCCAGCAGTTTCAGTACTAGCGGGACGATGGAGACCCAGTACTTC. It codes for CASSFSTSGTMETQYF.

The CDR3 sequence: CATSGEAGPVGNEQFF. CDR3 coding DNA: TGTGCCACCAGTGGGGAAGCGGGACCCGTGGGGAATGAGCAGTTCTTC. The J gene is TRBJ2-1, the V gene TRBV24-1, with 7 bases fitting TRBD2. Per the germline V gene, CDR1 is KGHDR and CDR2 is SFDVKD. Trimming cost V 5 bases and J 7 bases; bases outside gene matches: 13. The CDR3 sequence is 16 residues long.

The gene calls are TRBV7-3 and TRBJ2-7, with 9 bases that match TRBD2. The CDR3 length is 14 residues. Per the germline V gene, CDR1 is SGHTA and CDR2 is FQGTGA. V trimming: 1 base; J trimming: 3 bases; junction bases outside the gene matches: 1. CDR3 loop: CASSLKAGGYEQYF. In DNA form, the CDR3 reads TGTGCCAGCAGCTTAAAAGCGGGGGGCTACGAGCAGTACTTC.

This clonotype was found a few times. V gene TRBV7-9 combines with J gene TRBJ2-1; TRBD2 aligns across 8 bases. With V trimmed by 5 bases and J by 0 bases, 3 bases remained unmatched. Germline V CDR1 and CDR2: SEHNR, FQNEAQ (reference sequence). The CDR3 is 15 amino acids. Here the CDR3 reads CASSARGGSYNEQFF. As DNA, the CDR3 is TGTGCCAGCAGCGCCCGGGGGGGCTCCTACAATGAGCAGTTCTTC.

In this sample, this clonotype turned up many times. The genes are TRBV7-8 and TRBJ2-2, with TRBD2 identical over 12 bases. Germline V gives CDR1 SGHVS, CDR2 FQNEAQ. After removal of 5 bases from V and 4 bases from J, the junction contained 8 bases not matched to a gene. The CDR3 is made up of 17 amino acids. The CDR3 coding sequence is TGTGCCAGCAGCGACCGACTAGCGGGAGTTGTCACCGGGGAGCTGTTTTTT. This translates into CASSDRLAGVVTGELFF.

This clonotype was picked up many times. The chain recombines TRBV6-5 with TRBJ1-2; the D is unclear. Trimming removed 2 bases from V and 2 bases from J, with 6 bases in between. The CDR3 contains 13 residues. Germline CDR1 MNHEY, CDR2 SVGAGI. CDR3 in DNA: TGTGCCAGCAGTTACCCGGGCAACTATGGCTACACCTTC. Translated: CASSYPGNYGYTF.

This clonotype occurred many times. The chain has TRBV11-2 and TRBJ1-4; a possible D gene is TRBD1 (5 bases). The germline V gene has CDR1 SGHAT and CDR2 FQNNGV. The CDR3 is 13 residues long. V lost 2 bases and J 8 bases, leaving 9 bases between the germline ends. CDR3 DNA sequence: TGTGCCAGCAGCTTACAGGGATGGGAAAAACTGTTTTTT. Its translation: CASSLQGWEKLFF. Drawing the rest from reference TRBV11-2 and TRBJ1-4, the complete variable domain is EAGVAQSPRYKIIEKRQSVAFWCNPISGHATLYWYQQILGQGPKLLIQFQNNGVVDDSQLPKDRFSAERLKGVDSTLKIQPAKLEDSAVYLCASSLQGWEKLFFGSGTQLSVL.

This clonotype was seen at least ten times. The chain recombines TRBV15 with TRBJ2-3; D gene unclear. This CDR3 has 18 residues. V was cut by 0 bases and J by 2 bases, with 18 bases left in between. Germline CDR1 and CDR2: LNHNV and YYDKDF (reference sequence). The CDR3 reads CATSRDIVRASHTDTQYF. CDR3 DNA: TGTGCCACCAGCAGAGATATAGTAAGGGCCAGTCACACAGATACGCAGTATTTT.

V is TRBV19 and J is TRBJ2-7; 9 nucleotides match TRBD1. After removal of 4 bases from V and 4 bases from J, the junction contained 8 bases not matched to a gene. This CDR3 spans 15 amino acids. Per the germline V gene, CDR1 is LNHDA and CDR2 is SQIVND (reference sequence). The CDR3 DNA reads as TGTGCCAGTAGTACGGCCGGGACAGGGATTTACGAGCAGTACTTC. This translates into CASSTAGTGIYEQYF.

This clonotype was observed at least ten times. V and J are TRBV7-9 and TRBJ2-7; D not certain. V lost 2 bases to trimming and J lost 1 base, with 9 bases between them. Germline V CDR1 and CDR2: SEHNR, FQNEAQ (reference sequence). The CDR3 runs 14 residues. CDR3 nucleotides: TGTGCCAGCAGCTTATCCAGCCAGTCCTACGAGCAGTACTTC. Protein product: CASSLSSQSYEQYF.

This chain uses TRBV29-1 with TRBJ2-1; 7 bases fit TRBD1. Germline lookup yields CDR1 SQVTM and CDR2 ANQGSEA. The CDR3 sequence is 14 residues long. The ends lost 7 bases at V and 1 base at J; junction bases unmatched: 7. The CDR3 DNA reads as TGCAGCGGAAGACGACAGGGATCCTACAATGAGCAGTTCTTC. Amino acid sequence: CSGRRQGSYNEQFF.

This clonotype was counted ten times or more. V and J are TRBV7-9 and TRBJ1-1; D unclear. Germline CDR1 reads SEHNR; CDR2 reads FQNEAQ (reference sequence). V lost 6 bases and J 6 bases, leaving 11 bases between the germline ends. The CDR3 loop spans 12 amino acids. The CDR3 here is CASSLINAEAFF. The CDR3, as DNA: TGTGCCAGCAGTTTAATCAACGCTGAAGCTTTCTTT. Full variable domain (rest looked up from reference TRBV7-9 and TRBJ1-1): DTGVSQNPRHKITKRGQNVTFRCDPISEHNRLYWYRQTLGQGPEFLTYFQNEAQLEKSRLLSDRFSAERPKGSFSTLEIQRTEQGDSAMYLCASSLINAEAFFGQGTRLTVV.

This clonotype was detected a few times. The J gene is TRBJ2-5, the V gene TRBV4-2, with 10 nucleotides matching TRBD2. Trimming at V came to 0 bases and at J to 4 bases, leaving 2 bases not matched to a gene. In germline, CDR1 is LGHNA, CDR2 YNFKEQ. CDR3 length: 15 residues. CDR3 sequence reads: CASSQDRLAGETQYF. CDR3 in DNA: TGTGCCAGCAGCCAAGATCGACTAGCGGGAGAGACCCAGTACTTC.

This chain uses TRBV6-1 with TRBJ1-4; D is possibly TRBD1 (6 bases). This CDR3 region has 13 residues. Trimming pared 8 bases from V and 11 bases from J, leaving 18 bases between. Germline CDR1 is MNHNS and CDR2 is SASEGT. The CDR3 loop is CASSRGGSGKLFF. In DNA form, the CDR3 reads TGTGCCAGCTCCCGAGGGGGGAGTGGGAAACTGTTTTTT.

This clonotype was recorded a few times. The genes are TRBV4-1 and TRBJ1-6; D not resolved. The CDR3 totals 16 residues. Germline loops: CDR1 MGHRA, CDR2 YSYEKL. Trimming removed 0 bases from V and 6 bases from J, with 12 bases in between. The DNA of the CDR3 is TGCGCCAGCAGCCAAGATGCACTCAACGGTAATTCACCCCTCCACTTT. Its translation: CASSQDALNGNSPLHF.

This clonotype has only a few counts. V usage is TRBV4-2 and J usage is TRBJ2-7, with 7 nucleotides matching TRBD2. The CDR3 is 15 residues long. Germline V gene data show CDR1 as LGHNA and CDR2 as YNFKEQ. Unmatched junction bases numbered 8, after V lost 2 bases and J lost 4 bases. The CDR3 loop is CASSQTWLAEYEQYF. CDR3 coding DNA: TGTGCCAGCAGCCAAACCTGGCTAGCGGAGTACGAGCAGTACTTC.

This clonotype was recorded only once. One end of the junction fails to match germline, which may point to a read error. This chain uses TRBV12-3 or TRBV12-4 with TRBJ2-1, with TRBD1 as a possible D gene (6 bases). The CDR3 spans 11 residues. The chain's CDR3 is CASSFSRQVVF. DNA for the CDR3: TGTGCCAGCAGTTTTAGTCGACAGGTGGTCTTC.

A word on this clonotype: A much larger clone differs from this one at a single base, so this may be a read error. The chain is built from TRBV27 and TRBJ1-3, with 7 bases lining up with TRBD1. This CDR3 region has 17 residues. The germline gives CDR1 MNHEY, CDR2 SMNVEV (reference sequence). Germline trimming cut 0 bases from V and 0 bases from J; bases unmatched to any gene: 5. The CDR3, as DNA: TGTGCCAGCAGTTTATCAGGGACAGCACCCTCTGGAAACACCATATATTTT. It specifies CASSLSGTAPSGNTIYF.

This chain links TRBV5-4 with TRBJ2-1; 12 nucleotides agree with TRBD2. With V trimmed by 2 bases and J by 4 bases, 13 bases remained unmatched. Germline CDR1 reads SGHNT; CDR2 reads YYREEE (reference sequence). The length of the CDR3 is 19 residues. The CDR3 here is CASSFKGLAGLEGYNEQFF. The CDR3, as DNA: TGTGCCAGCAGCTTCAAAGGACTAGCGGGATTGGAAGGGTACAATGAGCAGTTCTTC. Based on the CDR3 plus reference TRBV5-4 and TRBJ2-1, the full variable domain is ETGVTQSPTHLIKTRGQQVTLRCSSQSGHNTVSWYQQALGQGPQFIFQYYREEENGRGNFPPRFSGLQFPNYSSELNVNALELDDSALYLCASSFKGLAGLEGYNEQFFGPGTRLTVL.